This T cell receptor (beta chain) was recorded in a study of OX40 agonist ivuxolimab in advanced cancers. Study-wide results and caveats: Expansion of clones was among the lowest in partial responders at 0.1-3.0 mg/kg.

The sampling schedule covered blood at baseline, cycle 4 day 1, and cycle 7 day 1. Germline lookup yields CDR1 SNHLY and CDR2 FYNNEI. The CDR3 runs 15 residues. The ends were cut back, 3 bases at V and 3 bases at J, with 15 bases in the middle. Produced via immunoSEQ multiplex PCR; TCRdb's table is partial and in-frame only. The sample records roughly 19,000 clones, about 86% being singletons. As regards this clone: Its antigen remains unknown.

The rearrangement links TRBV2 to TRBJ2-7, with a weak D call TRBD1 (6 bases). The sequencing used CD4+ or CD8+ T cells sorted from blood, collected in a trial of the OX40 agonist ivuxolimab. The clonotype originates from an adult with an advanced solid tumor such as melanoma, head and neck, liver or kidney cancer. The DNA of the CDR3 is TGTGCCAGCAGTGATTATGTATTGGGACACTACGAGCAGTACTTC. Encoded protein: CASSDYVLGHYEQYF.